What follows are 23 T cell receptor beta chains derived from one specimen sequenced in a study of cytomegalovirus exposure and HLA in healthy donors. 13 Jbeta primers and 60 Vbeta primers were used for the PCR. Assay used: immunoSEQ multiplex PCR; TCRdb lists only in-frame clones, some missing. The top ten clones hold approximately 2.9% of a sample with under 150,000 clones, around 72% of them seen once. Sequences were obtained from PBMCs. The receptors stem from a human donor in good health.

This clone was counted only a few times. The chain recombines TRBV6-5 with TRBJ2-1; D is ambiguous. Germline assignment: CDR1 MNHEY and CDR2 SVGAGI. This CDR3 has 15 amino acids. V was shortened by 8 bases and J by 0 bases, with 14 bases between the two germline ends. The CDR3 DNA reads TGTGCCAGCTCGAAACGTGACATCTCCTACAATGAGCAGTTCTTC. Its translation: CASSKRDISYNEQFF.

The chain carries TRBV4-1 and TRBJ2-2; D possibly corresponds to TRBD2 (5 bases). V lost 4 bases, J lost 6 bases, and 12 bases lay in between. The length of the CDR3 is 14 residues. Per the germline V gene, CDR1 is MGHRA and CDR2 is YSYEKL. CDR3 protein: CASSPQDSAGELFF. DNA of the CDR3: TGCGCCAGCAGCCCCCAGGACTCGGCCGGGGAGCTGTTTTTT.

The rearrangement links TRBV7-6 to TRBJ2-3, with D unresolved. V gave up 1 base and J gave up 2 bases, with 10 bases separating them. Germline V gene data show CDR1 as SGHVS and CDR2 as FNYEAQ. The CDR3 has 15 amino acids. The CDR3 region has the DNA TGTGCCAGCAGCTTAGAGGCGCGGAACACAGATACGCAGTATTTT. The encoded protein is CASSLEARNTDTQYF.

This sequence joins TRBV27 and TRBJ2-3, with D possibly TRBD1 on 5 matching bases. This CDR3 spans 16 amino acids. The germline CDR1 and CDR2 sequences are MNHEY and SMNVEV (reference sequence). V was pared by 5 bases and J by 2 bases, with 17 bases between. The CDR3 sequence: CASSAGFRGYTDTQYF. CDR3 sequence (DNA): TGTGCCAGCAGTGCCGGATTTAGGGGATACACAGATACGCAGTATTTT.

The chain couples TRBV5-8 to TRBJ1-1; 7 positions agree with TRBD1. The germline V gene has CDR1 SGHTS and CDR2 YDEGEE. Trimming at V came to 6 bases and at J to 4 bases, leaving 3 bases not matched to a gene. This CDR3 is built from 12 residues. The CDR3 loop reads CASIRGVTEAFF. CDR3 in DNA: TGTGCCAGCATCAGGGGGGTCACTGAAGCTTTCTTT.

The chain combines TRBV11-2 with TRBJ1-1; no clear D gene. Germline V gives CDR1 SGHAT, CDR2 FQNNGV. Trimming stripped 1 base from V and 5 bases from J, with 17 bases between. The CDR3 runs to 16 residues. CDR3 DNA sequence: TGTGCCAGCAGCTTAGGGGAGTGGGGTTGGGGTACTGAAGCTTTCTTT. Translated: CASSLGEWGWGTEAFF.

J is TRBJ2-5 and V is TRBV7-2; 9 bases align to TRBD2. Germline V gene sequence: CDR1 SGHTA, CDR2 FQGNSA. CDR3 length equals 15 residues. V trimming: 7 bases; J trimming: 5 bases; junction bases outside the gene matches: 11. This chain's CDR3 is CASTRGSGSGETQYF. CDR3 bases: TGTGCCAGCACCCGGGGTAGCGGGAGTGGGGAGACCCAGTACTTC.

The J gene is TRBJ2-3, the V gene TRBV2, with D possibly matching TRBD2 (7 bases). Trimming took 2 bases from V and 0 from J, leaving 12 bases between them. CDR1 and CDR2 (germline): SNHLY, FYNNEI. This CDR3 comprises 16 residues. CDR3 sequence: CASSEWAGASTDTQYF. The CDR3 DNA is TGTGCCAGCAGTGAATGGGCGGGGGCGAGCACAGATACGCAGTATTTT.

The sample holds a few counts of this clone. The chain employs TRBV4-1 and TRBJ2-5, with D possibly matching TRBD1 (6 bases). Deletions cut 4 bases from V and 5 bases from J, with 11 bases between. The CDR3 has 13 residues. Germline CDR1 reads MGHRA; CDR2 reads YSYEKL. DNA of the CDR3: TGCGCCAGCAGCCCCCAGGGGCATGAGACCCAGTACTTC. Protein: CASSPQGHETQYF.

The V and J genes are TRBV4-1 and TRBJ2-5; 9 bases fit TRBD2. Germline loops: CDR1 MGHRA, CDR2 YSYEKL. V shed 2 bases and J 6 bases; nucleotides not matched to a gene: 10. The CDR3 totals 16 residues. Written as DNA, the CDR3 is TGCGCCAGCAGCCAACAGGGAGGCGGGGGGGCCAAGACCCAGTACTTC. Translated, it gives CASSQQGGGGAKTQYF.

The genes are TRBV19 and TRBJ2-4; 9 nucleotides line up with TRBD1. This CDR3 comprises 16 residues. The junction had 8 bases not matched to a gene; V was cut back by 5 bases and J by 3 bases. The germline V gene encodes CDR1 LNHDA and CDR2 SQIVND (reference sequence). The CDR3 is CASSPGTGRDKNIQYF. The CDR3 bases are TGTGCCAGTAGTCCTGGGACAGGGCGAGACAAAAACATTCAGTACTTC.

V is TRBV30 and J is TRBJ1-1; the D is unclear. Germline CDR1 is GTSNPN and CDR2 is SVGIG (reference sequence). This CDR3 is 11 amino acids long. V was cut by 0 bases and J by 12 bases, with 11 bases left in between. The CDR3 here is CAWSVPGRTFF. CDR3 nucleotide sequence: TGTGCCTGGAGTGTACCTGGGCGAACTTTCTTT.

The chain is built from TRBV18 and TRBJ2-4; possibly TRBD1 for D (6 bases). V was clipped by 4 bases and J by 3 bases, with 16 bases between them. Germline CDR1 and CDR2: KGHSH and LQKENI. This CDR3 region has 16 residues. CDR3 loop: CASSLGQSRGKNIQYF. CDR3 nucleotide sequence: TGTGCCAGCTCACTAGGACAGAGTCGTGGCAAAAACATTCAGTACTTC. Filled out from reference TRBV18 and TRBJ2-4, the complete variable domain reads NAGVMQNPRHLVRRRGQEARLRCSPMKGHSHVYWYRQLPEEGLKFMVYLQKENIIDESGMPKERFSAEFPKEGPSILRIQQVVRGDSAAYFCASSLGQSRGKNIQYFGAGTRLSVL.

The chain combines TRBV19 with TRBJ1-1, with D possibly matching TRBD1 (6 bases). The V gene lost 1 base and the J gene lost 0 bases, with 12 bases spanning the gap. The CDR3 covers 16 residues. The germline gives CDR1 LNHDA, CDR2 SQIVND (reference sequence). DNA for the CDR3: TGTGCCAGTAGTATAGTGGTGGCAGGGGTGAACACTGAAGCTTTCTTT. Translation: CASSIVVAGVNTEAFF.

This clone has a single count. CDR3 sequence (DNA): TGTGCCAGCAGCCCGGGTCTTGCTAGCGGGAGTTGGGGTGCGCAGTATTTT. It encodes CASSPGLASGSWGAQYF. The gene calls are TRBV7-2 and TRBJ2-3, with 10 bases aligning to TRBD2. CDR3 length: 17 residues. Trimming took 5 bases from V and 10 from J; bases not matched to a gene: 18. Germline V CDR1 and CDR2: SGHTA, FQGNSA.

V gene TRBV7-9 combines with J gene TRBJ2-5, with 10 positions matching TRBD2. CDR1 is SEHNR and CDR2 is FQNEAQ in the germline V gene (reference sequence). V shed 5 bases, J shed 5 bases, and the junction held 8 bases outside the gene matches. There are 15 residues in the CDR3. The CDR3 here is CASSRSGRGEETQYF. The CDR3, as DNA: TGTGCCAGCAGCCGCAGCGGGAGGGGGGAGGAGACCCAGTACTTC.

The chain is built from TRBV23-1 and TRBJ1-3; D possibly corresponds to TRBD1 (6 bases). TRBV23-1 counts as an open reading frame of uncertain function. V was cut by 0 bases and J by 0 bases, with 21 bases left in between. The CDR3 spans 20 residues. DNA for the CDR3: TGCGCCAGCAGTCAATCACAGGGTGATTCCTCGTCATTCTCTGGAAACACCATATATTTT. Its protein product is CASSQSQGDSSSFSGNTIYF.

The sample holds a few counts of this clone. The junction does not match germline at one end; this may be a read error. CDR3 amino acids: CSSSLLAGNQETQYF. For the CDR3, the DNA is TGTTCCAGCAGCTTACTAGCGGGGAATCAAGAGACCCAGTACTTC. The V gene is TRBV7-9, the J gene TRBJ2-5, with 10 bases matching TRBD2. The CDR3 length is 15 residues. Germline CDR1 is SEHNR and CDR2 is FQNEAQ (reference sequence).

The CDR3 sequence: CASSNSVRAYEQYF. The CDR3 nucleotides read TGTGCCAGTAGCAATTCAGTCAGGGCCTACGAGCAGTACTTC. This chain links TRBV19 with TRBJ2-7, with D possibly being TRBD1 (5 bases). The CDR3 is 14 residues long. The V gene lost 6 bases and the J gene lost 2 bases, with 14 bases spanning the gap. The germline gives CDR1 LNHDA, CDR2 SQIVND (reference sequence).

The V and J genes are TRBV6-1 and TRBJ1-6; 7 nucleotides line up with TRBD1. The CDR3 covers 15 residues. Germline CDR1 is MNHNS and CDR2 is SASEGT. Losses at the gene ends were 3 bases for V and 7 bases for J; bases not matched to a gene: 6. CDR3 sequence (DNA): TGTGCCAGCAGTGACGTCCCGGGACAGAATTCACCCCTCCACTTT. It specifies CASSDVPGQNSPLHF.

The rearrangement links TRBV4-2 to TRBJ2-1; 10 nucleotides line up with TRBD2. This CDR3 comprises 21 residues. The ends lost 1 base at V and 7 bases at J; junction bases unmatched: 22. In germline, CDR1 is LGHNA, CDR2 YNFKEQ. This CDR3 is CASSQVLRLAGVPGTMNEQFF. CDR3 sequence (DNA): TGTGCCAGCAGCCAAGTTCTTAGGCTAGCGGGGGTTCCGGGTACAATGAATGAGCAGTTCTTC.

The chain employs TRBV7-6 and TRBJ2-2, with 9 bases fitting TRBD1. The J segment lost 7 bases and the V segment lost 0 bases, leaving 18 bases of the junction unmatched. CDR1 and CDR2 from the germline V gene are SGHVS and FNYEAQ. This CDR3 is 20 amino acids long. The CDR3 DNA follows: TGTGCCAGCAGCTTAGCGCGACGGGCCTCGAACAGGGGGCGCGACGGGGAGCTGTTTTTT. Its translation: CASSLARRASNRGRDGELFF.

This rearrangement joins TRBV23-1 to TRBJ1-5, with 7 bases lining up with TRBD1. TRBV23-1 carries the ORF label, with uncertain function. V dropped 8 bases and J dropped 0; count of bases not matched to a gene: 10. The CDR3 runs to 16 residues. CDR3 protein: CASPGSGQTSNQPQHF. The CDR3 DNA reads TGCGCCAGCCCTGGATCGGGACAGACTAGCAATCAGCCCCAGCATTTT.